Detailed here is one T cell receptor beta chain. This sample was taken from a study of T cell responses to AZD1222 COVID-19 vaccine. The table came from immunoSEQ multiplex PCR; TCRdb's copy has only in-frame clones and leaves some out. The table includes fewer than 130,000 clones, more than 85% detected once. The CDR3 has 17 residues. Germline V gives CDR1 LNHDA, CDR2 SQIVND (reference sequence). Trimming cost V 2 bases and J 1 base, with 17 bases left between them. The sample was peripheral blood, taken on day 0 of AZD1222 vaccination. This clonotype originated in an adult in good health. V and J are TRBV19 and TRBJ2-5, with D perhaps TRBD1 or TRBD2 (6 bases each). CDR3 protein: CASSIRARGQTQETQYF. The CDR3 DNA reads TGTGCCAGTAGTATACGGGCCCGGGGGCAGACCCAAGAGACCCAGTACTTC. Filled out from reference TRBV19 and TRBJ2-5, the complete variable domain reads DGGITQSPKYLFRKEGQNVTLSCEQNLNHDAMYWYRQDPGQGLRLIYYSQIVNDFQKGDIAEGYSVSREKKESFPLTVTSAQKNPTAFYLCASSIRARGQTQETQYFGPGTRLLVL.